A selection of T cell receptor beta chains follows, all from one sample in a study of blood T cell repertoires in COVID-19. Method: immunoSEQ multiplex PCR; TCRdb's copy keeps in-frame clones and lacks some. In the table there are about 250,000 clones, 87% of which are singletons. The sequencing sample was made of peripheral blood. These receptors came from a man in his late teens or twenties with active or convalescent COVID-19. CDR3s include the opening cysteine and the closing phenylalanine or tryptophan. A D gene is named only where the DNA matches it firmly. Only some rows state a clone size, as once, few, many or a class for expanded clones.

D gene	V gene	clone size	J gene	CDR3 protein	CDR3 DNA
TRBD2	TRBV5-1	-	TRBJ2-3	CASSLLTSGASTDTQYF	TGCGCCAGCAGCTTGCTGACTAGCGGGGCTAGCACAGATACGCAGTATTTT
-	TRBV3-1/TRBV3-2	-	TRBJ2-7	CASSQQLALEQYF	TGTGCCAGCAGCCAACAACTAGCCCTCGAGCAGTACTTC
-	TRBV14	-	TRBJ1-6	CASSQVDSNNSPLHF	TGTGCCAGCAGCCAAGTCGACAGTAATAATTCACCCCTCCACTTT
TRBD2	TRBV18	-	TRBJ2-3	CASSPPTSRPYF	TGTGCCAGCTCACCACCGACTAGCAGGCCCTATTTT
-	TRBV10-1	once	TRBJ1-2	CASSELDFGGYTF	TGCGCCAGCAGTGAGTTGGACTTCGGCGGCTACACCTTC
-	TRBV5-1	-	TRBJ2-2	CASSLTTGELFF	TGCGCCAGCAGCCTAACCACCGGGGAGCTGTTTTTT
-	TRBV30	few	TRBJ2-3	CAWSRRLDLSTDTQYF	TGTGCCTGGAGTAGAAGACTTGACCTTAGCACAGATACGCAGTATTTT
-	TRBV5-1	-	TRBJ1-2	CASSFPLVQGLANYGYTF	TGCGCCAGCAGCTTTCCCCTGGTGCAGGGGCTAGCTAACTATGGCTACACCTTC
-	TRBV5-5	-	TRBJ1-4	CASSAGSGGLGEKLFF	TGTGCCAGCAGCGCCGGATCCGGAGGGCTCGGTGAAAAACTGTTTTTT
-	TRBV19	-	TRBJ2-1	CASSLPTGTSYNEQFF	TGTGCCAGTAGTCTCCCTACTGGGACTTCCTACAATGAGCAGTTCTTC
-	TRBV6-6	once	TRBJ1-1	CASSPYSVNTEAFF	TGTGCCAGCAGTCCCTATTCGGTGAACACTGAAGCTTTCTTT
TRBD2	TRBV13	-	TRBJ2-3	CASVTGGRAPDTQYF	TGTGCCAGCGTCACCGGCGGGAGGGCCCCAGATACGCAGTATTTT
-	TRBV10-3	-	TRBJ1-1	CAISEAGDTEAFF	TGTGCCATCAGTGAGGCAGGGGACACTGAAGCTTTCTTT
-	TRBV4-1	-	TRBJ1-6	CATNGGGDISPLHF	TGCGCCACCAACGGCGGGGGGGATATTTCACCCCTCCACTTT
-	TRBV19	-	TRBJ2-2	CASSQGANTGELFF	TGTGCCAGTAGTCAAGGGGCTAACACCGGGGAGCTGTTTTTT
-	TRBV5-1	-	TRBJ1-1	CASSLNQNTEAFF	TGCGCCAGCAGCTTGAATCAAAACACTGAAGCTTTCTTT
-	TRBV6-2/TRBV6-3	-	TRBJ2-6	CASSLSGANVLTF	TGTGCCAGCAGCTTATCTGGGGCCAACGTCCTGACTTTC
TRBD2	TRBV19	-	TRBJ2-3	CASSISGGHDTQYF	TGTGCCAGTAGTATCTCGGGGGGGCACGATACGCAGTATTTT
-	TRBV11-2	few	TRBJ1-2	CASSLYAGLSYGYTF	TGTGCCAGCAGCTTATATGCGGGGCTTTCTTATGGCTACACCTTC
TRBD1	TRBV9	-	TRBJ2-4	CASSRQGDGKNIQYF	TGTGCCAGCAGCAGACAGGGCGATGGCAAAAACATTCAGTACTTC
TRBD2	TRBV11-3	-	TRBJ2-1	CASSSRGMEQFF	TGTGCCAGCAGCTCGCGGGGGATGGAGCAGTTCTTC
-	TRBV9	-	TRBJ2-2	CASSVTVGYDTGELFF	TGTGCCAGCAGCGTCACTGTGGGCTATGACACCGGGGAGCTGTTTTTT